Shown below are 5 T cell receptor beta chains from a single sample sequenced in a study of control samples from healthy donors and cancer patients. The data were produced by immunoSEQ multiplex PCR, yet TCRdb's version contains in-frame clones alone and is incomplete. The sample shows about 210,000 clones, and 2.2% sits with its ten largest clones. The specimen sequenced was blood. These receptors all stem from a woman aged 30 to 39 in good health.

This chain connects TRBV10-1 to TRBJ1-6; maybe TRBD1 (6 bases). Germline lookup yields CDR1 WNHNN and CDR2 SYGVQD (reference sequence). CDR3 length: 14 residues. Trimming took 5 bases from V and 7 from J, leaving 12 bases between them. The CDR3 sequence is CASSSTGLNSPLHF. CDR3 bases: TGCGCCAGCAGTTCAACAGGGCTGAATTCACCCCTCCACTTT.

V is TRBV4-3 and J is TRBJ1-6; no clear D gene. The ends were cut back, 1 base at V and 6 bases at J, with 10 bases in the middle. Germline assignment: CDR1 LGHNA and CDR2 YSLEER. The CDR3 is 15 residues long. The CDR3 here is CASSQASHSNSPLHF. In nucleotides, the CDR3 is TGCGCCAGCAGCCAAGCGAGTCACAGTAATTCACCCCTCCACTTT.

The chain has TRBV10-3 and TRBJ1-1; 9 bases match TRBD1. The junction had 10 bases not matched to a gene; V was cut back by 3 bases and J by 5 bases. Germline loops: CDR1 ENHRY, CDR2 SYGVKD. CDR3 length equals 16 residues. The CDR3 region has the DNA TGTGCCATCAGTGACGCCCCGGGACAGGGCCGGACTGAAGCTTTCTTT. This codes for CAISDAPGQGRTEAFF.

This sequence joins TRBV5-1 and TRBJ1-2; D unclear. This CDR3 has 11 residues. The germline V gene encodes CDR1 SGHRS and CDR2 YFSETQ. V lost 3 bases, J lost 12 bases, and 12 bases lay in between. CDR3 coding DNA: TGCGCCAGCAGCTCCCCCGGGAGCCACACCTTC. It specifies CASSSPGSHTF. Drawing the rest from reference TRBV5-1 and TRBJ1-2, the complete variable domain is KAGVTQTPRYLIKTRGQQVTLSCSPISGHRSVSWYQQTPGQGLQFLFEYFSETQRNKGNFPGRFSGRQFSNSRSEMNVSTLELGDSALYLCASSSPGSHTFGSGTRLTVV.

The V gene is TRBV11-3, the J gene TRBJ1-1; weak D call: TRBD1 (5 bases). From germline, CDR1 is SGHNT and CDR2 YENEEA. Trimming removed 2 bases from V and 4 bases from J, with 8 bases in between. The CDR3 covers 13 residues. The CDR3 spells CASSLWGTTEAFF. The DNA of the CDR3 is TGTGCCAGCAGCTTATGGGGGACCACTGAAGCTTTCTTT.